These 10 T cell receptor beta chains share one sample of origin, sequenced in a study of T cells in localized non-small cell lung cancer. Produced via immunoSEQ multiplex PCR; TCRdb's table is partial and in-frame only. The sample consists of around 90,000 clones, around 80% of them appearing once. The input for sequencing was PBMCs, taken before any cancer treatment. Receptors were obtained from a man aged 35-69 years with stage II squamous cell lung carcinoma.

In this sample, this clone turned up many times. J is TRBJ2-1 and V is TRBV19, with D tentatively TRBD2 (5 bases). CDR3 length equals 15 residues. Germline CDR1 reads LNHDA; CDR2 reads SQIVND (reference sequence). The ends were cut back, 1 base at V and 8 bases at J, with 15 bases in the middle. CDR3 nucleotide sequence: TGTGCCAGTAGTATAGGTTTTAGGACTTACGATGAGCAGTTCTTC. Translating gives CASSIGFRTYDEQFF.

This clone was observed a single time. The V gene is TRBV7-9, the J gene TRBJ1-1, with D unclear. Per germline, CDR1 SEHNR and CDR2 FQNEAQ (reference sequence). The CDR3 runs 12 residues. The germline V and J ends were trimmed by 2 bases and 7 bases, with 8 bases remaining between them. The CDR3 region is CASSLQGLEAFF. The CDR3 DNA follows: TGTGCCAGCAGCTTACAAGGGCTTGAAGCTTTCTTT.

This chain links TRBV5-6 with TRBJ1-2; a weak D match, TRBD1 (6 bases). The CDR3 consists of 14 residues. V was shortened by 4 bases and J by 2 bases, with 12 bases between the two germline ends. The V gene's germline CDR1 is SGHDT and CDR2 YYEEEE. The CDR3 spells CASSNDGQNYGYTF. For the CDR3, the DNA is TGTGCCAGCAGCAACGACGGACAGAACTATGGCTACACCTTC.

This clone was found a few times. V usage is TRBV4-3 and J usage is TRBJ2-1; D gene ambiguous. V dropped 4 bases and J dropped 0 bases, with 10 bases sitting between them. CDR3 size: 15 residues. Germline V gene data show CDR1 as LGHNA and CDR2 as YSLEER. The CDR3, as DNA: TGCGCCAGCAGCCCAGCTCTTTCCTCCTACAATGAGCAGTTCTTC. The encoded protein is CASSPALSSYNEQFF.

The chain links TRBV7-2 to TRBJ2-1; the D is unclear. This CDR3 is 17 amino acids long. With 1 base removed from V and 7 bases from J, the gap between germline ends came to 20 bases. Germline CDR1 reads SGHTA; CDR2 reads FQGNSA. The CDR3 nucleotides are TGTGCCAGCAGCTTAGGATACCGCCCTCCCGTGGGAAATGAGCAGTTCTTC. It codes for CASSLGYRPPVGNEQFF.

This chain joins TRBV29-1 and TRBJ2-7; 10 bases agree with TRBD2. This CDR3 has 13 amino acids. In germline, CDR1 is SQVTM, CDR2 ANQGSEA. Germline trimming cut 7 bases from V and 4 bases from J; bases unmatched to any gene: 7. The CDR3 sequence: CSAGTSEIYEQYF. As DNA, the CDR3 is TGCAGCGCCGGGACTAGCGAAATATACGAGCAGTACTTC.

The J gene is TRBJ2-1, the V gene TRBV7-6, with TRBD2 matching over 11 bases. Unmatched junction bases numbered 14, after V lost 5 bases and J lost 5 bases. This CDR3 is built from 18 residues. CDR1 SGHVS and CDR2 FNYEAQ come from the germline V gene. CDR3 sequence: CASSPMLAGGYLHNEQFF. CDR3 in DNA: TGTGCCAGCAGCCCAATGCTAGCGGGAGGCTACTTACACAATGAGCAGTTCTTC.

This chain joins TRBV15 and TRBJ2-7, with D perhaps assigned TRBD1 or TRBD2 (5 bases each). V lost 8 bases to trimming and J lost 3 bases, with 14 bases between them. Germline V gene sequence: CDR1 LNHNV, CDR2 YYDKDF (reference sequence). This CDR3 spans 13 amino acids. The CDR3 protein is CATGGRTNYEQYF. CDR3 nucleotides: TGTGCCACCGGGGGACGAACCAACTACGAGCAGTACTTC.

The rearrangement joins TRBV7-9 to TRBJ2-7; the match to TRBD2 covers 8 bases. J lost 0 bases, V lost 4 bases, and 2 bases had no gene match. The CDR3 loop spans 14 amino acids. Germline values: CDR1 SEHNR, CDR2 FQNEAQ (reference sequence). This CDR3 reads CASSSGTSSYEQYF. As DNA, the CDR3 is TGTGCCAGCAGCTCCGGGACTAGCTCCTACGAGCAGTACTTC.

This clone was found once. V usage is TRBV2 and J usage is TRBJ2-1; D might be TRBD1 or TRBD2, each matching 5 bases. V lost 4 bases and J 14 bases, leaving 15 bases between the germline ends. CDR1 SNHLY and CDR2 FYNNEI come from the germline V gene. CDR3 length: 12 residues. CDR3 bases: TGTGCCAGCAGTGGGGGACCGCCGGCGGAGTTCTTC. Its translation is CASSGGPPAEFF.